This record concerns one T cell receptor (beta chain) sequence. Its cognate antigen has yet to be identified. The sample holds no much larger clone one base away, and base qualities are not on file. The junction carries 10 bases between V and J, which are trimmed by 0 bases and 1 base respectively. CDR1 and CDR2 are drawn from the germline V gene: SGHRS, YFSETQ. Taken from cysteine to phenylalanine, the CDR3 has 15 residues. CDR3 DNA only is kept here, 45 bases in frame from base 1. The immunoSEQ Assay, a bias-controlled multiplex PCR, was used to amplify TCRbeta CDR3 regions from genomic DNA. Processing in the source paper ran as follows. The number of nucleated cells in each sample was estimated by amplification of reference gene primers within the assay. To quantify the absolute abundance of each unique TCRbeta CDR3 rearrangement, sequence reads were collapsed and filtered. Productive Simpson clonality was computed per sample as the square root of Simpson's diversity index over productive rearrangements. TCRdb limited this immuneACCESS table to in-frame rearrangements with V and J called. A share of clones is missing; checked studies link under half to unresolved V genes, and the rest is unexplained. That table is the source of V, J and clone size, and D and trimming were worked out from the DNA. The sample table records over 300,000 clones; about 90% of these occur just once. Under 6.5% of the sample is taken by the ten largest.

This record belongs to a study of blood T cell repertoires in COVID-19 (dated by TCRdb to 2020 to 2021). For the wider study: Samples covering the acute and convalescent phases of COVID-19 were provided by collaborators in the United States, Italy and Spain. The repertoires were made available in a free public database intended to serve as a resource for research on the immune response to SARS-CoV-2. Where available, HLA class I and class II types were taken from metadata supplied by the sample provider and were not determined by assay-based typing. Subjects who had been exposed to COVID-19, were actively infected with it, or had recovered from it provided the deeply sampled blood TCRbeta repertoires that made up the dataset. The sample metadata nearly always contained a de-identified subject ID, COVID-19 status, age in years and sex. The prospective study material was composed of cDNA or gDNA derived from T cells, B-cell-depleted T cells, or PBMCs. Samples were obtained from the ongoing ImmuneRACE study (first 160 participants) and from 1,254 subjects provided by 6 global collaborators. The paper as a whole reports these results and caveats: Clinical and demographic metadata were provided uncurated, with the amount varying by source and participant.

Participants in the prospective study were aged roughly 18 to 100 years, lived in about two dozen United States geographic areas, and enrolled through a virtual design. To assign participants to cohorts, the prospective study relied on clinical history that participants themselves reported in a screening survey and a study questionnaire. For ImmuneRACE Cohort 3, a participant was defined as recovered based on two consecutive negative NP/OP PCR tests, clearance by a healthcare professional, or resolution of symptoms. In the prospective study, whole blood, serum and a nasopharyngeal or oropharyngeal swab were collected from each participant by mobile phlebotomists. Additional blood draws and questionnaires over an approximately 2-month period could optionally be provided by prospective study participants. Before DNA extraction, prospective study blood samples were shipped either frozen or at room temperature.

The chain links TRBV5-1 with TRBJ1-1; no D gene can be assigned with confidence. The sequence came from a woman between 25 and 40 years old who had recovered from COVID-19. The sample comprised PBMCs or T cells enriched from blood (not recorded which). The DNA sequence is TGCGCCAGCAGCTTGGGTGTCACAACGAACACTGAAGCTTTCTTT. This yields the protein CASSLGVTTNTEAFF.